The T cell receptor (beta chain) under discussion was sequenced for a study of OX40 agonist ivuxolimab in advanced cancers. The table came from immunoSEQ multiplex PCR; TCRdb's copy has only in-frame clones and leaves some out. The sample has roughly 98,000 clones, around 83% seen once; the top ten hold over 1.1%. This CDR3 has 13 residues. Germline CDR1 and CDR2: MNHEY and SMNVEV (reference sequence). The ends were cut back, 2 bases at V and 3 bases at J, with 8 bases in the middle. The chain recombines TRBV27 with TRBJ2-7; D is ambiguous. The TCR originated in an adult with an advanced solid tumor such as melanoma, head and neck, liver or kidney cancer. Here the sequenced sample was CD4+ or CD8+ T cells sorted from blood, taken in a trial of the OX40 agonist ivuxolimab. The CDR3 protein is CASSLRRFYEQYF. The CDR3 DNA reads as TGTGCCAGCAGTTTAAGGCGATTCTACGAGCAGTACTTC.